The clone carrying this T cell receptor (beta chain) was seen ten or more times. No antigen is known for it. Amplified TCR beta CDR3 regions derived from RNA transcripts. Researchers ran a first-round RT-PCR on the TCR CDR3 using the HTBI primer set. TCRdb re-derived calls from the multiplex PCR reads in MiXCR, one entry per CDR3 protein. The table includes about 770,000 distinct CDR3 sequences, around a sixth detected once. This CDR3 contains 14 residues. Losses at the gene ends were 3 bases for V and 4 bases for J; bases not matched to a gene: 4. Per germline, CDR1 LGHNT and CDR2 FRNRAP. This entry belongs to a study of T cells in Graves' hyperthyroidism and ophthalmopathy. Findings of the study overall: By a 13 V-J model, ophthalmopathy was set apart from stable hyperthyroidism. Most thyroid clonotypes expanded above 0.001 appeared in blood too.

The chain is built from TRBV12-5 and TRBJ2-5, with TRBD1 matching 8 bases. Sequenced sample: blood. This TCR was sampled from a woman between 45 and 65 years old with Graves' hyperthyroidism that later progressed to Graves' ophthalmopathy. Here the CDR3 DNA reads TGTGCTAGTGGTTTTGGACAGGGAGGAGAGACCCAGTACTTC. This gives the protein CASGFGQGGETQYF. The whole variable domain, filled in from reference TRBV12-5 and TRBJ2-5, reads DARVTQTPRHKVTEMGQEVTMRCQPILGHNTVFWYRQTMMQGLELLAYFRNRAPLDDSGMPKDRFSAEMPDATLATLKIQPSEPRDSAVYFCASGFGQGGETQYFGPGTRLLVL.